These T cell receptor beta chains were read from a single sample in a study of regulatory T cells in long-lasting Graves disease. TCRdb ran MiXCR on the multiplex PCR reads and lists one entry per CDR3 protein. Of about 430,000 distinct CDR3 sequences in the sample, under 25% were seen once. The material was peripheral blood mononuclear cells (PBMCs), obtained when the disease was refractory, from a patient treated with antithyroid drugs. The receptor source for this set is a female donor with Graves disease. CDR3s include the opening cysteine and the closing phenylalanine or tryptophan. A D gene is named only where the DNA matches it firmly. The listing skips clone size in some rows; elsewhere it reads once, few, many or a size class.

abundance	v_gene	j_gene	d_gene	CDR3nt	CDR3aa
few	TRBV24-1	TRBJ1-2	TRBD1	TGTGCCACCCTGGGGGAGACAGGGGGTAACTATGGCTACACCTTC	CATLGETGGNYGYTF
.	TRBV7-2	TRBJ2-3	TRBD2	TGTGCCAGCAGCAAAGGGACTAGCGGTAACACAGATACGCAGTATTTT	CASSKGTSGNTDTQYF
.	TRBV27	TRBJ2-3	.	TGTGCCAGCAGTTTATATCAGATCGGGGGAATCGCAGATACGCAGTATTTT	CASSLYQIGGIADTQYF
many	TRBV9	TRBJ1-2	.	TGTGCCAGCCAGACTAACTATGGCTACACCTTC	CASQTNYGYTF
many	TRBV2	TRBJ2-2	TRBD2	TGTGCCAGCGGGCGGGAGACTACTGGGGAGCTGTTTTTT	CASGRETTGELFF
many	TRBV7-2	TRBJ2-2	.	.	CASSLGSRRELRAGELFF
many	TRBV2	TRBJ1-2	.	TGTGCCAGCAGTGACAACGGGGGGTCCTATGGCTACACCTTC	CASSDNGGSYGYTF
.	TRBV27	TRBJ2-7	.	TGTGCCAGCACCCCCAGCGGGGACACGCTCTCCTACGAGCAGTACTTC	CASTPSGDTLSYEQYF
many	TRBV3-1	TRBJ2-7	.	TGTGCCAGCAGCCCCGATGGCGGAGCCTACGAGCAGTACTTC	CASSPDGGAYEQYF
many	TRBV2	TRBJ1-5	TRBD1	TGTGCCAGCAGAAAGGACAGGGGGTCCAATCAGCCCCAGCATTTT	CASRKDRGSNQPQHF
many	TRBV7-2	TRBJ2-7	TRBD1	TGTGCCAGCAGCTTTAACAGGGGGCGCGGTTACGAGCAGTACTTC	CASSFNRGRGYEQYF
many	TRBV6-1	TRBJ2-2	TRBD2	TGTGCCAGCATTCGGGAGGGCGCGAACACCGGGGAGCTGTTTTTT	CASIREGANTGELFF
.	TRBV2	TRBJ2-1	.	TGTGCCAGCAGTGAAAGGCGGGATTACAATGAGCAGTTCTTC	CASSERRDYNEQFF
many	TRBV2	TRBJ2-5	TRBD1	TGTGCCAGCAGTTACGTTACAGGGGAGGAGACCCAGTACTTC	CASSYVTGEETQYF
many	TRBV2	TRBJ1-1	TRBD1	TGTGCCAGCACCCAGGACAGGGGATGGGTCACTGAAGCTTTCTTT	CASTQDRGWVTEAFF
few	TRBV5-1	TRBJ2-7	TRBD1	TGCGCCAGCAGCTTGGGAACAGGGGCCCTCCGTTACGAGCAGTACTTC	CASSLGTGALRYEQYF
many	TRBV11-2	TRBJ1-6	.	TGTGCCAGCAGCCCACTTCAGGGTGGAAATTCACCCCTCCACTTT	CASSPLQGGNSPLHF
once	TRBV20-1	TRBJ2-3	TRBD2	TGCAGTGCTAGTTCCCTAGCGGGTTTTAGGGCAGATACGCAGTATTTT	CSASSLAGFRADTQYF
many	TRBV27	TRBJ2-2	.	TGTGCCAGCAGCCAAGGGGGGTCGGCCGGGGAGCTGTTTTTT	CASSQGGSAGELFF
many	TRBV20-1	TRBJ2-7	TRBD1	TGCAGTGCTAGAGACCCGGGACAGGGGGCTACAGTGCAGTACTTC	CSARDPGQGATVQYF
.	TRBV20-1	TRBJ2-7	TRBD2	TGCAGTGCGGATACTAGCGGGAGGTACGAGCAGTACTTC	CSADTSGRYEQYF
.	TRBV9	TRBJ1-3	.	TGTGCCAGCAGCGTAGCCCAGGGAGCCGGAAACACCATATATTTT	CASSVAQGAGNTIYF
few	TRBV7-9	TRBJ2-5	.	TGTGCCAGCAGCTTCGGCCCCCGGGAGACCCAGTACTTC	CASSFGPRETQYF
few	TRBV6-1	TRBJ2-5	TRBD2	TGTGCCAGCAGACTTCCGGGACTAGCTCGAGAGACCCAGTACTTC	CASRLPGLARETQYF
.	TRBV11-2	TRBJ2-1	TRBD2	TGTGCCAGCTTCGCGGGGGGGTTGGCGGGGCACAATGAGCAGTTCTTC	CASFAGGLAGHNEQFF
many	TRBV28	TRBJ2-2	.	TGTGCCACCTCGCAAGGGGAGCTGTTTTTT	CATSQGELFF
few	TRBV18	TRBJ1-4	TRBD1	TGTGCCAGCTCATCCGCCGGGACAGGGGGTGAAAAACTGTTTTTT	CASSSAGTGGEKLFF
few	TRBV20-1	TRBJ2-7	.	TGCAGTGCTCTAACAGACGAGCAGTACTTC	CSALTDEQYF
.	TRBV28	TRBJ2-2	.	TGTGCCAGCAGTTACGGGGGCGGGAGCACCGGGGAGCTGTTTTTT	CASSYGGGSTGELFF